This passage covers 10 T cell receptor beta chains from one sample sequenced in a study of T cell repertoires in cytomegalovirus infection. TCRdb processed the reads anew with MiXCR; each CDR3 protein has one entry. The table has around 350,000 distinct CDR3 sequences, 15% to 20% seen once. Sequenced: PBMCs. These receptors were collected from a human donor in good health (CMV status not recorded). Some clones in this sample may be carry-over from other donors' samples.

DNA of the CDR3: TGTGCCAGCAGCCACCGGGACAGGGGGCCGGCTGGGTCCGTCCTGACTTTC. Its translation: CASSHRDRGPAGSVLTF. The gene calls are TRBV4-2 and TRBJ2-6; TRBD1 matches 12 bases. The CDR3 extends over 17 amino acids. The germline V gene has CDR1 LGHNA and CDR2 YNFKEQ. With 3 bases clipped from V and 12 bases from J, the junction kept 12 bases outside the gene matches.

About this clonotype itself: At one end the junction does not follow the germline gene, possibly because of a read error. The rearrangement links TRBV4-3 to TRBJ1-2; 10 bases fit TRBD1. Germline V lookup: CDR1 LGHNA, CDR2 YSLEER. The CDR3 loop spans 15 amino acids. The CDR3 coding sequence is TGCGCCAGCAGCCGGCCGGGACAGGGGAACTTTGGCTACACCTTC. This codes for CASSRPGQGNFGYTF.

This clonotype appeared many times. CDR3 in amino acids: CASFDRSEAFF. The DNA for the CDR3 is TGTGCCAGCTTTGACAGGTCGGAAGCTTTCTTT. The chain has TRBV6-1 and TRBJ1-1; D possibly corresponds to TRBD1 (6 bases). CDR1 is MNHNS and CDR2 is SASEGT in the germline V gene. V was clipped by 8 bases and J by 8 bases, with 12 bases between them. The CDR3 is 11 amino acids.

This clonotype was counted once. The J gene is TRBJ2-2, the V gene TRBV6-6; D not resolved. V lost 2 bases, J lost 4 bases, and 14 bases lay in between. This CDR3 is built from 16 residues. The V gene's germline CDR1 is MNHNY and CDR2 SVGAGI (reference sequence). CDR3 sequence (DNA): TGTGCCAGCAGTTACGCCGGTCCCGCACTCACCGGGGAGCTGTTTTTT. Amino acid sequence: CASSYAGPALTGELFF.

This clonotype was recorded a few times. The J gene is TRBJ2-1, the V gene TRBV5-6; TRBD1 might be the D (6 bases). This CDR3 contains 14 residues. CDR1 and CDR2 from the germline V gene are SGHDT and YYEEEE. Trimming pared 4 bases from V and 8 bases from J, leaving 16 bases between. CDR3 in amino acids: CASSGGPQGYEQFF. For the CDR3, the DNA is TGTGCCAGCAGCGGCGGACCCCAGGGGTATGAGCAGTTCTTC.

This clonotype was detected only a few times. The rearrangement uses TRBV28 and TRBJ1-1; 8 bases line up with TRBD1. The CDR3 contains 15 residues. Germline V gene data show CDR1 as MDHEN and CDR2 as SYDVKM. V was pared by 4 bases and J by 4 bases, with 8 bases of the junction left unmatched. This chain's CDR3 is CASSSGGLYGTEAFF. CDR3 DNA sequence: TGTGCCAGCAGTTCAGGGGGCTTGTATGGCACTGAAGCTTTCTTT.

The CDR3 DNA is TGTGCCAGCTCACCAGGGGTAGGACGTGGCTATGGCTACACCTTC. The encoded protein is CASSPGVGRGYGYTF. The rearrangement joins TRBV18 to TRBJ1-2; D is undetermined. With 2 bases removed from V and 4 bases from J, the gap between germline ends came to 14 bases. This CDR3 is built from 15 residues. Germline assignment: CDR1 KGHSH and CDR2 LQKENI.

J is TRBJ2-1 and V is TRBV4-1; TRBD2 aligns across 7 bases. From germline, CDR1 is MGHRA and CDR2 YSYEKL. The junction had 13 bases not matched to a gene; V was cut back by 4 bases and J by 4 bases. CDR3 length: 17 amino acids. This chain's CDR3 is CASSLTMTSLQYNEQFF. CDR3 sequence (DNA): TGCGCCAGCAGCCTGACGATGACTAGCCTACAATACAATGAGCAGTTCTTC.

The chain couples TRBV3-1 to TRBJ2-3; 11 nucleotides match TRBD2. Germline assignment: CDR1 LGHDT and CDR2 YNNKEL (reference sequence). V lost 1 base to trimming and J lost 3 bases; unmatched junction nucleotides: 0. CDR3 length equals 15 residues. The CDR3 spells CASSQGTSGTDTQYF. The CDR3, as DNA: TGTGCCAGCAGCCAAGGGACTAGCGGGACAGATACGCAGTATTTT.

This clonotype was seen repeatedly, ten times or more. For the CDR3, the DNA is TGTGCCAGCAGCTTAGAAGGCAGGGGCGAGCAGTACTTC. This gives the protein CASSLEGRGEQYF. V gene TRBV7-9 combines with J gene TRBJ2-7; tentative D call: TRBD1 (6 bases). Trimming took 1 base from V and 6 from J, leaving 10 bases between them. Germline V gene data show CDR1 as SEHNR and CDR2 as FQNEAQ (reference sequence). The CDR3 runs 13 residues.